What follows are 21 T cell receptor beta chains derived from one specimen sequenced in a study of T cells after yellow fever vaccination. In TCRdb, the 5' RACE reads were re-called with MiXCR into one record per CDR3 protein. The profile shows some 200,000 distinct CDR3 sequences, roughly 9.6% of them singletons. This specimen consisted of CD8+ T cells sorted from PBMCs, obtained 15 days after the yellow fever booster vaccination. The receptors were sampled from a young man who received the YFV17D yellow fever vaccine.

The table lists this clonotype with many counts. CDR3 coding DNA: TGTGCCACCAGTGATTTAACCAGGGACGATGAGCAGTTCTTC. It encodes CATSDLTRDDEQFF. The rearrangement links TRBV24-1 to TRBJ2-1, with D possibly being TRBD1 or TRBD2 (5 bases each). V was cut by 1 base and J by 8 bases, with 11 bases left in between. This CDR3 spans 14 amino acids. The germline CDR1 and CDR2 sequences are KGHDR and SFDVKD.

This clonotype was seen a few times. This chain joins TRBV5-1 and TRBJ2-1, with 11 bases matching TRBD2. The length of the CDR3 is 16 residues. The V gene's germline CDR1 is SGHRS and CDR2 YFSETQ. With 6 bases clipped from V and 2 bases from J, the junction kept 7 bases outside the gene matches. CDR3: CASNIAGGPPYNEQFF. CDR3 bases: TGCGCCAGCAATATAGCGGGGGGGCCACCCTACAATGAGCAGTTCTTC. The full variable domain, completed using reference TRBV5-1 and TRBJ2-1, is KAGVTQTPRYLIKTRGQQVTLSCSPISGHRSVSWYQQTPGQGLQFLFEYFSETQRNKGNFPGRFSGRQFSNSRSEMNVSTLELGDSALYLCASNIAGGPPYNEQFFGPGTRLTVL.

The CDR3 DNA reads as TGTGCCAGCAGCTTATCGCGGTTAAACAATGAGCAGTTCTTC. Translated, it gives CASSLSRLNNEQFF. The V call is TRBV7-9, the J call TRBJ2-1; D is undetermined. This CDR3 is 14 amino acids long. Germline V lookup: CDR1 SEHNR, CDR2 FQNEAQ (reference sequence). V lost 2 bases, J lost 5 bases, and 10 bases lay in between.

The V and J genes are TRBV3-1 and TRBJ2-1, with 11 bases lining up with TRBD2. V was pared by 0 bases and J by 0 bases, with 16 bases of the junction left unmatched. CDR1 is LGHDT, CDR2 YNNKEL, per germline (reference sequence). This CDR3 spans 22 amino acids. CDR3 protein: CASSQEPGSSGGPYFSYNEQFF. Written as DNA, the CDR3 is TGTGCCAGCAGCCAAGAGCCAGGTTCTAGCGGGGGGCCGTACTTCTCCTACAATGAGCAGTTCTTC.

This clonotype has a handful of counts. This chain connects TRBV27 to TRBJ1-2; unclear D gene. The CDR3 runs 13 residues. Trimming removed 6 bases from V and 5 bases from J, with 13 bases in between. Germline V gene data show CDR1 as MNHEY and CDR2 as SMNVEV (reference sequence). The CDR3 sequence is CASREGGGYGYTF. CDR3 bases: TGTGCCAGCAGGGAAGGAGGAGGGTATGGCTACACCTTC.

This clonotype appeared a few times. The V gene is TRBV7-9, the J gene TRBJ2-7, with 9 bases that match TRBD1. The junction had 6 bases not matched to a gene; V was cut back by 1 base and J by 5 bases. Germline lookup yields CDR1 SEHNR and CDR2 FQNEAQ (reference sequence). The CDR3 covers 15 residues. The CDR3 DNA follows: TGTGCCAGCAGCTTAGTCGGGACAGGGCCCCACGAGCAGTACTTC. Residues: CASSLVGTGPHEQYF.

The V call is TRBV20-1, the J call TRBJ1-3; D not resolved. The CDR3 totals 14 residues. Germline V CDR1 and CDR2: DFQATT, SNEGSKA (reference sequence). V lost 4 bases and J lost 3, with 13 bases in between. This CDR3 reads CSATLRGVGNTIYF. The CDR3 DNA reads TGCAGTGCTACCCTCCGGGGAGTTGGAAACACCATATATTTT.

The CDR3 nucleotides are TGTGCCAGCAGTTTTCAAGGCAGGGCCAATCAGCCCCAGCATTTT. Translating gives CASSFQGRANQPQHF. The V call is TRBV28, the J call TRBJ1-5; maybe TRBD1 (5 bases). This CDR3 has 15 residues. Trimming took 3 bases from V and 3 from J, leaving 12 bases between them. The germline CDR1 and CDR2 sequences are MDHEN and SYDVKM.

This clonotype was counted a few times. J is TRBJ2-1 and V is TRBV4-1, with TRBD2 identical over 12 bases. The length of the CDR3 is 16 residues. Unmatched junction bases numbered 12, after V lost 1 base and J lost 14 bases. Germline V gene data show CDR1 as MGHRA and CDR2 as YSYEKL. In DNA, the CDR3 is TGCGCCAGCAGCCAAGCCCGACTAGCGGGGGCCCCCATGGAGTTCTTC. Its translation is CASSQARLAGAPMEFF.

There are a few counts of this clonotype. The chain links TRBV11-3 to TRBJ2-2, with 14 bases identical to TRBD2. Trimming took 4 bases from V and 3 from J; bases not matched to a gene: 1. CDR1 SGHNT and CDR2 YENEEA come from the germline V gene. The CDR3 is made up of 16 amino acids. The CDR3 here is CASSSTSGGDTGELFF. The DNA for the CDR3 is TGTGCCAGCAGCTCGACTAGCGGGGGGGACACCGGGGAGCTGTTTTTT.

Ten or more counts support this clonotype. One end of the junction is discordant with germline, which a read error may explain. CDR3 sequence reads: CASTLLGVPQDGYTF. CDR3 DNA: TGTGCCAGCACCTTACTTGGAGTTCCCCAGGATGGCTACACCTTC. This chain uses TRBV7-9 with TRBJ1-2; no reliable D call. The CDR3 totals 15 residues. The germline CDR1 and CDR2 sequences are SEHNR and FQNEAQ (reference sequence).

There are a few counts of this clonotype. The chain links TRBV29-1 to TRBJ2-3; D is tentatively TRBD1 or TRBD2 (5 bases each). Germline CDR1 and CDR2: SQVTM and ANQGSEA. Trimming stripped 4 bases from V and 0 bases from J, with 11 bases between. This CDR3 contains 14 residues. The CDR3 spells CSVVGWGSTDTQYF. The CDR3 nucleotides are TGCAGCGTTGTAGGGTGGGGGAGCACAGATACGCAGTATTTT.

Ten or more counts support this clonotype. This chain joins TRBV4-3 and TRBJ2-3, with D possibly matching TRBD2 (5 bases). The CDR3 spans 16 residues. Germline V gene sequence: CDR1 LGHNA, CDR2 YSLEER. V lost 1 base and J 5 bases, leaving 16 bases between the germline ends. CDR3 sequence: CASSQGPAGREDTQYF. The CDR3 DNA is TGCGCCAGCAGCCAAGGGCCAGCCGGTCGGGAAGATACGCAGTATTTT.

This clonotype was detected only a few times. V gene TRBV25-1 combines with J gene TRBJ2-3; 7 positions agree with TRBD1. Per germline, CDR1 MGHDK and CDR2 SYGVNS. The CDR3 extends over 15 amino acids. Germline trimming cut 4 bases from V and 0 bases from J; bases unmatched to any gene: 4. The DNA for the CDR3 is TGTGCCAGCAGTGGATGGGACAGCAGCACAGATACGCAGTATTTT. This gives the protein CASSGWDSSTDTQYF.

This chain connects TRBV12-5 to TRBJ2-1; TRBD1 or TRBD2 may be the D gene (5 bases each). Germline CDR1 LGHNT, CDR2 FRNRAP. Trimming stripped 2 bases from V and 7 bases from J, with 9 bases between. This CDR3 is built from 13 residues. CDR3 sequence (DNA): TGTGCTAGTGGTTTGAAAGGGACGAATGAGCAGTTCTTC. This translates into CASGLKGTNEQFF.

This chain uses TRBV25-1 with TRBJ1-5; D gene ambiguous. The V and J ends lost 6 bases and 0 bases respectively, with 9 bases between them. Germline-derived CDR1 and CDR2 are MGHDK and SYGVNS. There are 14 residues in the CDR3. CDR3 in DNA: TGTGCCAGCAGCTGGCCTAATAGCAATCAGCCCCAGCATTTT. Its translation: CASSWPNSNQPQHF. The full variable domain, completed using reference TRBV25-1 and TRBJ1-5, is EADIYQTPRYLVIGTGKKITLECSQTMGHDKMYWYQQDPGMELHLIHYSYGVNSTEKGDLSSESTVSRIRTEHFPLTLESARPSHTSQYLCASSWPNSNQPQHFGDGTRLSIL.

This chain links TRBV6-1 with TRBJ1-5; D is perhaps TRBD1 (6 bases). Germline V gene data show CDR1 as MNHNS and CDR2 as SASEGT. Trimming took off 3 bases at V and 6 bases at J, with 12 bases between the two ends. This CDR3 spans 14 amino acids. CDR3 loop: CASSDLQGSQPQHF. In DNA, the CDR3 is TGTGCCAGCAGTGATCTTCAGGGGTCTCAGCCCCAGCATTTT.

The CDR3 loop is CASSSGGPGGNISPLHF. For the CDR3, the DNA is TGTGCCAGCAGCTCGGGTGGACCGGGGGGGAATATTTCACCCCTCCACTTT. The V call is TRBV13, the J call TRBJ1-6; possible D gene TRBD1, 5 bases. Germline CDR1 PRHDT, CDR2 FYEKMQ (reference sequence). The V end was cut by 4 bases, the J end by 9 bases, with 22 bases between. This CDR3 has 17 residues.

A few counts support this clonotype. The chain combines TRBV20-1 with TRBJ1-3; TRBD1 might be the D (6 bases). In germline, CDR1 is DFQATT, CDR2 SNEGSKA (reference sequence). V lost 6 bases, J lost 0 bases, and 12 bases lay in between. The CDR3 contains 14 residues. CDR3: CSAPDSSSGNTIYF. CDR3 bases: TGCAGTGCGCCGGACAGTTCCTCTGGAAACACCATATATTTT.

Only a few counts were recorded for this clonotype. In DNA form, the CDR3 reads TGTGCCAGCAGTAGCGGGGGGTCGACCTACGAGCAGTACGTC. As protein: CASSSGGSTYEQYV. V and J are TRBV6-2 or TRBV6-3 and TRBJ2-7; 9 nucleotides match TRBD2. Germline lookup yields CDR1 MNHEY and CDR2 SVGEGT. The CDR3 spans 14 residues. The V gene end was trimmed by 5 bases and the J gene end by 2 bases; junction bases not matched to a gene: 4.

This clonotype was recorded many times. The CDR3 region has the DNA TGCGCCAGCAGCCAACGGGGTGGGAACACCGGGGAGCTGTTTTTT. This codes for CASSQRGGNTGELFF. J is TRBJ2-2 and V is TRBV4-3; tentative D call: TRBD2 (5 bases). Trimming removed 2 bases at V and 1 base at J, with 8 bases between. Germline V CDR1 and CDR2: LGHNA, YSLEER. The CDR3 loop spans 15 amino acids.